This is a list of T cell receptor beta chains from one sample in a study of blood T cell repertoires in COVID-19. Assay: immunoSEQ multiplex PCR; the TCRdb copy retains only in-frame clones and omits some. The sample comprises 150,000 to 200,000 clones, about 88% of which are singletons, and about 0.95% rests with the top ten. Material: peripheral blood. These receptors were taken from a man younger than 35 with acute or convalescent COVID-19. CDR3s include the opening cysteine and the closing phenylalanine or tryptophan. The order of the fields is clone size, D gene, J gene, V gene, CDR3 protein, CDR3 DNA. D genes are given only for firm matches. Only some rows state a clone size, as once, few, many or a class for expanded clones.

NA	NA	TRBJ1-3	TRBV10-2	CASSEAVRSGNTIYF	TGCGCCAGCAGTGAGGCGGTCCGCTCTGGAAACACCATATATTTT
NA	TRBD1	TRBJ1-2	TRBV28	CASSFGDRVEGYTF	TGTGCCAGCAGTTTCGGGGACAGGGTAGAGGGCTACACCTTC
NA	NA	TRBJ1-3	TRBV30	CAWTQFLSGNTIYF	TGTGCCTGGACCCAGTTCCTCTCTGGAAACACCATATATTTT
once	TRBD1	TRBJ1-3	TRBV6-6	CASSLHRGNTGNTIYF	TGTGCCAGCAGTTTACACAGGGGGAATACTGGAAACACCATATATTTT
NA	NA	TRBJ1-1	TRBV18	CASSPPFQLNTEAFF	TGTGCCAGCTCACCACCGTTTCAGTTGAACACTGAAGCTTTCTTT
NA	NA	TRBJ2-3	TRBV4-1	CASNGPRGDTQYF	TGCGCCAGCAACGGCCCGCGAGGAGATACGCAGTATTTT
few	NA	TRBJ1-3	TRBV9	CASSVEGNGRNTIYF	TGTGCCAGCAGCGTAGAGGGGAATGGTAGAAACACCATATATTTT
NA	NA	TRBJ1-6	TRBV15	CATSRAWDTRSSPLHF	TGTGCCACCAGCAGAGCCTGGGACACCAGGAGCTCACCCCTCCACTTT
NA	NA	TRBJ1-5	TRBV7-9	CASSAEGMWPQHF	TGTGCCAGCAGCGCGGAGGGGATGTGGCCCCAGCATTTT
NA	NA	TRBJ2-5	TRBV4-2	CASSHWSGDRNQETQYF	TGTGCCAGCAGCCATTGGTCGGGGGATCGAAATCAAGAGACCCAGTACTTC
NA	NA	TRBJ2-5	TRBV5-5	CATGRVGETQYF	TGTGCCACTGGGCGGGTTGGGGAGACCCAGTACTTC
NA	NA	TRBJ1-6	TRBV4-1	CASSHGGDNSPLHF	TGCGCCAGCAGCCACGGCGGGGACAATTCACCCCTCCACTTT
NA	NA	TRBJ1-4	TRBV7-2	CASSDGRAHEKLFF	TGTGCCAGCTCGGACGGCAGGGCGCATGAAAAACTGTTTTTT
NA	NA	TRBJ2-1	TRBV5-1	CASRGTLLGNEQFF	TGCGCCAGCAGGGGGACACTTCTCGGCAATGAGCAGTTCTTC
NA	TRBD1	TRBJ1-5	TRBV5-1	CASSLEGAGNQPQHF	TGCGCCAGCAGCTTGGAGGGGGCGGGCAATCAGCCCCAGCATTTT
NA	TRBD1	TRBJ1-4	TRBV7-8	CASRGQATNEKLFF	TGTGCCAGCAGAGGACAGGCAACTAATGAAAAACTGTTTTTT
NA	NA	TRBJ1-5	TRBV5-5	CASSPRVGQGIGQPQHF	TGTGCCAGCAGCCCCAGGGTCGGCCAGGGGATCGGTCAGCCCCAGCATTTT
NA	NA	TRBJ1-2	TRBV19	CASTIQGSNYGYTF	TGTGCCAGTACAATACAGGGTTCTAACTATGGCTACACCTTC
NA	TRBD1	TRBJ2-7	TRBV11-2	CASSSYRDRGNEQYF	TGTGCCAGCAGCTCCTACCGGGACAGGGGCAACGAGCAGTACTTC
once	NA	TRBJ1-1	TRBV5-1	CASSLEGGRASEAFF	TGCGCCAGCAGCTTGGAGGGCGGCAGGGCTTCTGAAGCTTTCTTT
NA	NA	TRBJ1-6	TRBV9	CASSVVPGAGNSPLHF	TGTGCCAGCAGCGTAGTTCCAGGGGCAGGTAATTCACCCCTCCACTTT
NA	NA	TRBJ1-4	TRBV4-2	CASSQDTQGTNEKLFF	TGTGCCAGCAGCCAAGATACCCAGGGTACTAATGAAAAACTGTTTTTT
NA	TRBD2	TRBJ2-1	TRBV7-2	CASSLYAGGTYNEQFF	TGTGCCAGCAGCTTATACGCGGGGGGAACCTACAATGAGCAGTTCTTC
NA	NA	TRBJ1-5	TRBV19	CASSLSFRDQPQHF	TGTGCCAGTAGTCTCTCCTTCCGGGATCAGCCCCAGCATTTT
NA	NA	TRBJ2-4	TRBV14	CASSQAGQSVNIQYF	TGTGCCAGCAGCCAAGCTGGACAGTCTGTGAACATTCAGTACTTC
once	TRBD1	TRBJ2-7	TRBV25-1	CASSDPGQGRYEQYF	TGTGCCAGCAGTGACCCCGGACAGGGCAGGTACGAGCAGTACTTC
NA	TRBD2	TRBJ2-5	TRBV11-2	CASSGGLAGVIRGETQYF	TGTGCCAGCAGCGGTGGACTAGCGGGGGTCATTCGAGGGGAGACCCAGTACTTC
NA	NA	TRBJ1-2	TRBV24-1	CATSPGGGDYGYTF	TGTGCCACCAGCCCAGGCGGGGGCGATTATGGCTACACCTTC
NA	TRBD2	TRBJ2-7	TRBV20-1	CSASDPTSGVGGYEQYF	TGCAGTGCTAGTGACCCGACTAGCGGGGTTGGGGGCTACGAGCAGTACTTC
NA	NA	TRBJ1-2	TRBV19	CASSGNRNYGYTF	TGTGCCAGTAGTGGTAACAGAAACTATGGCTACACCTTC
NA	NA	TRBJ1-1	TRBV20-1	CSASPSNTEAFF	TGCAGTGCTAGTCCCTCGAACACTGAAGCTTTCTTT
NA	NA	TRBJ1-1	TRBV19	CASSTRGFMNTEAFF	TGTGCCAGTAGTACCAGGGGTTTTATGAACACTGAAGCTTTCTTT
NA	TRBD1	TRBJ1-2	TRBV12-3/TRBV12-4	CASSFQGAYGYTF	TGTGCCAGCAGTTTTCAGGGGGCTTACGGCTACACCTTC
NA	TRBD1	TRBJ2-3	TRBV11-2	CASTQGDGSTDTQYF	TGTGCCAGCACCCAGGGGGACGGAAGCACAGATACGCAGTATTTT
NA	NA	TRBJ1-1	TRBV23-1	CASSLQAMNTEAFF	TGCGCCAGCAGTCTCCAGGCTATGAACACTGAAGCTTTCTTT
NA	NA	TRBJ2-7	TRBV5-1	CASSLAGLLRGDYEQYF	TGCGCCAGCAGCTTGGCCGGCCTCCTTCGGGGAGACTACGAGCAGTACTTC
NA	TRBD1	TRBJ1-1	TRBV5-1	CASSSTGVNTEAFF	TGCGCCAGCAGCTCGACAGGGGTTAACACTGAAGCTTTCTTT
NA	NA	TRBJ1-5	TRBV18	CASSPQNRRNNQPQHF	TGTGCCAGCTCACCACAAAACAGGAGAAACAATCAGCCCCAGCATTTT
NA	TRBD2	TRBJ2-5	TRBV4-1	CASSQYAASGGAPERETQYF	TGCGCCAGCAGCCAATACGCCGCGAGCGGGGGGGCCCCTGAGCGGGAGACCCAGTACTTC
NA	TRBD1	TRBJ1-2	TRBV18	CASSRDRVYGYTF	TGTGCCAGCTCACGGGACAGGGTCTATGGCTACACCTTC
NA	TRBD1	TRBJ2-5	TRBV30	CAWNLGTGIETQYF	TGTGCCTGGAATCTAGGGACAGGGATTGAGACCCAGTACTTC
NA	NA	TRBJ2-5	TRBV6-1	CASSERLSSASQETQYF	TGTGCCAGCAGTGAAAGGCTGAGCAGCGCTTCTCAAGAGACCCAGTACTTC
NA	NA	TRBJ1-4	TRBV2	CASRRTNEKLFF	TGTGCCAGCAGGAGAACTAATGAAAAACTGTTTTTT
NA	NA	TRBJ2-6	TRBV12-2	CASRLGDRGGSGANVLTF	TGTGCAAGTCGCTTAGGGGACAGGGGCGGCTCTGGGGCCAACGTCCTGACTTTC
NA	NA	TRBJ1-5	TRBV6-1	CASSENVEGPWAPQHF	TGTGCCAGCAGTGAAAACGTGGAGGGACCCTGGGCGCCCCAGCATTTT
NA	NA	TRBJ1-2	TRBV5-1	CASSLAQSTPNYGYTF	TGCGCCAGCAGCTTGGCCCAGTCGACACCCAACTATGGCTACACCTTC
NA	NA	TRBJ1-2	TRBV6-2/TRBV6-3	CASSTALNYGYTF	TGTGCCAGCAGTACAGCTCTTAACTATGGCTACACCTTC
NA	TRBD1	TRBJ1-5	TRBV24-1	CATSEPGQGNQPQHF	TGTGCCACCAGTGAACCCGGACAGGGAAATCAGCCCCAGCATTTT
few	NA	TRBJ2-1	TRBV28	CASSFVGSQYNEQFF	TGTGCCAGCAGTTTCGTGGGGAGTCAATACAATGAGCAGTTCTTC
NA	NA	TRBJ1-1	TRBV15	CATSRDSAGVYAEAFF	TGTGCCACCAGCAGAGATTCGGCAGGGGTGTACGCTGAAGCTTTCTTT
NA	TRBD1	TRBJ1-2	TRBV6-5	CASSYYRGSSRGYTF	TGTGCCAGCAGTTACTACAGGGGGAGTTCGCGCGGCTACACCTTC